The 10 T cell receptor beta chains below were found in one sample sequenced in a study of blood T cells in healthy people across ages. A second roughly 6 to 11 cycle PCR used barcoded and J-beta primers. Via MiXCR, TCRdb re-called the 5' RACE reads, giving one row per CDR3 protein. The sample has more than 650,000 distinct CDR3 sequences, approximately 21% seen once. Specimen: blood. Receptor source: an older man in good health.

This clonotype was counted a few times. This chain joins TRBV9 and TRBJ2-6; D remains ambiguous. V was pared by 7 bases and J by 1 base, with 9 bases between. The germline V gene has CDR1 SGDLS and CDR2 YYNGEE. This CDR3 spans 14 amino acids. CDR3 nucleotide sequence: TGTGCCAGCCGAAAGGGTTCTGGGGCCAACGTCCTGACTTTC. Its translation: CASRKGSGANVLTF.

This clonotype was picked up many times. The chain joins TRBV5-6 to TRBJ2-7; D might be TRBD1 or TRBD2, each matching 5 bases. The germline CDR1 and CDR2 sequences are SGHDT and YYEEEE. CDR3 size: 14 residues. V lost 4 bases to trimming and J lost 1 base, with 12 bases between them. CDR3 nucleotides: TGTGCCAGCAGCAATCCGGGACGATCCTACGAGCAGTACGTC. This codes for CASSNPGRSYEQYV.

A few counts support this clonotype. V is TRBV18 and J is TRBJ1-3, with 11 bases aligning to TRBD1. Germline CDR1 and CDR2: KGHSH and LQKENI. Trimming cost V 3 bases and J 4 bases; bases outside gene matches: 5. This CDR3 is 16 amino acids long. The CDR3: CASSPGQGGHGNTIYF. DNA for the CDR3: TGTGCCAGCTCACCGGGACAGGGGGGTCACGGAAACACCATATATTTT.

The chain couples TRBV3-1 to TRBJ2-2; D gene uncertain. Germline values: CDR1 LGHDT, CDR2 YNNKEL (reference sequence). Trimming shortened V by 6 bases and J by 6 bases, and 11 bases separated the two germline ends. The CDR3 is 13 residues long. The CDR3 DNA is TGTGCCAGCAGTCCCTTAGCTGCCGGGGAGCTGTTTTTT. Translating it yields CASSPLAAGELFF.

The rearrangement joins TRBV28 to TRBJ2-1; D may be TRBD1 (6 bases). CDR3 length equals 15 residues. Trimming removed 3 bases from V and 5 bases from J, with 14 bases in between. The germline V gene encodes CDR1 MDHEN and CDR2 SYDVKM. The CDR3 region is CASSFGQTYHNEQFF. CDR3 nucleotides: TGTGCCAGCAGTTTTGGACAGACGTACCACAATGAGCAGTTCTTC.

V gene TRBV5-1 combines with J gene TRBJ2-1, with 10 bases that match TRBD2. Germline V gene data show CDR1 as SGHRS and CDR2 as YFSETQ. Losses at the gene ends were 5 bases for V and 9 bases for J; bases not matched to a gene: 5. CDR3 length: 13 amino acids. CDR3 in amino acids: CASSVERGGEQFF. CDR3 DNA sequence: TGCGCCAGCAGTGTGGAGCGGGGGGGTGAGCAGTTCTTC.

The chain is built from TRBV7-2 and TRBJ2-5; D is perhaps TRBD1 (6 bases). The V gene lost 4 bases and the J gene lost 6 bases, with 15 bases spanning the gap. This CDR3 is 14 amino acids long. Germline V gene sequence: CDR1 SGHTA, CDR2 FQGNSA. CDR3 region: CASSSWTASQTQYF. DNA of the CDR3: TGTGCCAGCAGCTCCTGGACAGCCAGCCAGACCCAGTACTTC.

This clonotype was seen repeatedly, ten times or more. The gene calls are TRBV7-7 and TRBJ2-7; 11 positions agree with TRBD2. J was trimmed by 0 bases and V by 5 bases; bases with no gene match: 3. This CDR3 has 15 amino acids. Germline CDR1 SSHAT, CDR2 FNYEAQ (reference sequence). CDR3 in DNA: TGTGCCAGCAGCCCGGGACTAGCGGTCTCCTACGAGCAGTACTTC. It specifies CASSPGLAVSYEQYF.

Ten or more counts support this clonotype. This rearrangement joins TRBV3-1 to TRBJ1-3, with D unresolved. The CDR3 runs to 13 residues. Germline V gene lookup returns CDR1 LGHDT and CDR2 YNNKEL (reference sequence). The V end was cut by 4 bases, the J end by 11 bases, with 15 bases between. CDR3 amino acids: CASSPSGLGAIYF. CDR3 nucleotide sequence: TGTGCCAGCAGCCCCTCAGGACTTGGGGCCATATATTTT.

This clonotype was seen more than once but under ten times. CDR3 nucleotide sequence: TGTGCCAGCAGCTCCCCCCCGAGGGGGTTGAACACTGAAGCTTTCTTT. This sequence encodes CASSSPPRGLNTEAFF. The chain carries TRBV7-2 and TRBJ1-1; D may be TRBD1 (6 bases). CDR3 length: 16 amino acids. Germline CDR1 is SGHTA and CDR2 is FQGNSA. V lost 4 bases and J lost 0, with 15 bases in between.